Below, 27 T cell receptor beta chains from the same sample are listed, as sequenced in a study of OX40 agonist ivuxolimab in advanced cancers. Profiled with immunoSEQ multiplex PCR; TCRdb holds only in-frame clones, not every one. The sample contains about 21,000 clones, about 86% of which appear only once. The sequencing here drew on CD4+ or CD8+ T cells sorted from blood, taken in a trial of the OX40 agonist ivuxolimab. The receptors stem from an adult with an advanced solid tumor such as melanoma, head and neck, liver or kidney cancer.

V usage is TRBV6-1 and J usage is TRBJ1-1, with D unresolved. The CDR3 loop spans 10 amino acids. V was shortened by 5 bases and J by 12 bases, with 10 bases between the two germline ends. Looked up from germline, CDR1 is MNHNS and CDR2 is SASEGT. The CDR3 bases are TGTGCCAGCAGTTCGTACCATTCTTTCTTT. Protein: CASSSYHSFF.

The V and J genes are TRBV30 and TRBJ1-4; TRBD1 might be the D (5 bases). V lost 1 base, J lost 8 bases, and 17 bases lay in between. The CDR3 has 15 amino acids. The germline CDR1 and CDR2 sequences are GTSNPN and SVGIG (reference sequence). The DNA of the CDR3 is TGTGCCTGGAGTGCCGCTACAGGACGTGGCGAAAAACTGTTTTTT. Its protein product is CAWSAATGRGEKLFF.

Comments on this clone: It differs at one base from a far larger clone, so likely a read error. The chain links TRBV5-1 to TRBJ1-1; D might be TRBD1 (5 bases). The CDR3 runs 14 residues. Germline assignment: CDR1 SGHRS and CDR2 YFSETQ. V was clipped by 0 bases and J by 1 base, with 7 bases between them. This chain's CDR3 is CASSLDGTNTEAFF. The DNA for the CDR3 is TGCGCCAGCAGCTTGGACGGGACGAACACTGAAGCTTTCTTT.

This clone showed up just once. The chain joins TRBV6-5 to TRBJ1-1, with D possibly being TRBD1 (5 bases). This CDR3 has 13 amino acids. Germline loops: CDR1 MNHEY, CDR2 SVGAGI. V lost 5 bases, J lost 1 base, and 8 bases lay in between. Here the CDR3 DNA reads TGTGCCAGCAGTCCAACAGGGAACACTGAAGCTTTCTTT. This translates into CASSPTGNTEAFF.

This chain joins TRBV9 and TRBJ2-1, with D perhaps matching TRBD2 (6 bases). The germline V gene encodes CDR1 SGDLS and CDR2 YYNGEE. The V end lost 0 bases, the J end lost 4 bases, and 11 bases lay between the germline ends. The CDR3 totals 15 residues. The CDR3 coding sequence is TGTGCCAGCAGCGTAGGGTCTAGCGAGTACAATGAGCAGTTCTTC. Its protein is CASSVGSSEYNEQFF.

This clone was detected only a few times. V and J are TRBV19 and TRBJ2-5, with D uncertain. CDR3 length equals 13 residues. With 4 bases removed from V and 5 bases from J, the gap between germline ends came to 11 bases. Per the germline V gene, CDR1 is LNHDA and CDR2 is SQIVND (reference sequence). DNA for the CDR3: TGTGCCAGTAGTAGCTGGGGTGGGGAGACCCAGTACTTC. It codes for CASSSWGGETQYF.

V gene TRBV4-1 combines with J gene TRBJ2-1; the D gene is possibly TRBD2 (5 bases). CDR3 length: 17 residues. Germline-derived CDR1 and CDR2 are MGHRA and YSYEKL. Trimming pared 1 base from V and 3 bases from J, leaving 16 bases between. The CDR3 DNA reads TGCGCCAGCAGCCAAGGGCAAACTAGGCGGAGCTACAATGAGCAGTTCTTC. Amino acid sequence: CASSQGQTRRSYNEQFF.

Only a few counts were recorded for this clone. The chain recombines TRBV19 with TRBJ2-1, with 7 bases matching TRBD1. The CDR3 is 15 amino acids. CDR1 and CDR2 from the germline V gene are LNHDA and SQIVND (reference sequence). V shed 5 bases, J shed 7 bases, and the junction held 11 bases outside the gene matches. As DNA, the CDR3 is TGTGCCAGTAGTCCGAGGGGGACAGAGGAGAATGAGCAGTTCTTC. It translates to CASSPRGTEENEQFF. Full variable domain (missing parts from reference TRBV19 and TRBJ2-1): DGGITQSPKYLFRKEGQNVTLSCEQNLNHDAMYWYRQDPGQGLRLIYYSQIVNDFQKGDIAEGYSVSREKKESFPLTVTSAQKNPTAFYLCASSPRGTEENEQFFGPGTRLTVL.

By share of the sample, this clone is medium-sized. The J gene is TRBJ2-7, the V gene TRBV4-1, with TRBD1 matching 8 bases. The V gene end was trimmed by 0 bases and the J gene end by 0 bases; junction bases not matched to a gene: 4. The CDR3 runs 16 residues. Germline V gives CDR1 MGHRA, CDR2 YSYEKL. The CDR3 region has the DNA TGCGCCAGCAGCCAAGATCAGGGGGCCACCTCCTACGAGCAGTACTTC. Protein: CASSQDQGATSYEQYF.

The chain combines TRBV13 with TRBJ2-7; 9 bases map to TRBD2. Germline V lookup: CDR1 PRHDT, CDR2 FYEKMQ (reference sequence). Trimming at V came to 2 bases and at J to 1 base, leaving 9 bases not matched to a gene. This CDR3 spans 17 amino acids. CDR3 protein: CASSLSAAGGPSYEQYF. Written as DNA, the CDR3 is TGTGCCAGCAGCTTAAGTGCTGCGGGAGGGCCTTCCTACGAGCAGTACTTC.

V usage is TRBV28 and J usage is TRBJ1-2; 8 nucleotides match TRBD1. There are 15 residues in the CDR3. CDR1 is MDHEN, CDR2 SYDVKM, per germline. V lost 6 bases to trimming and J lost 5 bases; unmatched junction nucleotides: 11. The CDR3 DNA reads TGTGCCAGCAGACGTTCCGGGACAGGACAGTATGGCTACACCTTC. Amino acids: CASRRSGTGQYGYTF.

This rearrangement joins TRBV5-6 to TRBJ2-6; D remains ambiguous. Germline V gene lookup returns CDR1 SGHDT and CDR2 YYEEEE. CDR3 length: 13 amino acids. V was cut by 6 bases and J by 1 base, with 5 bases left in between. The CDR3 loop is CASTRSGANVLTF. The CDR3 DNA reads TGTGCCAGCACCAGGTCTGGGGCCAACGTCCTGACTTTC.

The V and J genes are TRBV28 and TRBJ2-1; tentative D call: TRBD2 (6 bases). The V and J ends lost 6 bases and 0 bases respectively, with 9 bases between them. The germline CDR1 and CDR2 sequences are MDHEN and SYDVKM. This CDR3 spans 14 amino acids. CDR3 region: CASSPEGSYNEQFF. In nucleotides, the CDR3 is TGTGCCAGCAGCCCGGAGGGCTCCTACAATGAGCAGTTCTTC.

The chain couples TRBV11-2 to TRBJ2-7; D possibly matches TRBD1 or TRBD2 (5 bases each). Germline lookup yields CDR1 SGHAT and CDR2 FQNNGV. The CDR3 has 15 amino acids. V was trimmed by 3 bases and J by 3 bases, leaving 15 bases between them. The CDR3 reads CASSFRDGPYYEQYF. In DNA form, the CDR3 reads TGTGCCAGCAGCTTTAGGGACGGACCGTACTACGAGCAGTACTTC.

The gene calls are TRBV28 and TRBJ2-1; the match to TRBD2 covers 9 bases. Trimming at V came to 6 bases and at J to 7 bases, leaving 10 bases not matched to a gene. Germline V CDR1 and CDR2: MDHEN, SYDVKM. CDR3 length equals 15 residues. The CDR3 DNA reads as TGTGCCAGCAGCCAAGGTAGCGGGAGAAATAATGAGCAGTTCTTC. This codes for CASSQGSGRNNEQFF.

V usage is TRBV4-1 and J usage is TRBJ1-6; 8 positions match TRBD1. From germline, CDR1 is MGHRA and CDR2 YSYEKL. The CDR3 is 15 residues long. The junction had 5 bases not matched to a gene; V was cut back by 3 bases and J by 7 bases. CDR3 protein: CASSHYGQGNSPLHF. The CDR3 DNA is TGCGCCAGCAGCCATTACGGACAGGGCAATTCACCCCTCCACTTT.

The rearrangement uses TRBV10-2 and TRBJ2-5; tentatively, D is TRBD1 or TRBD2 (7 bases each). CDR1 WSHSY and CDR2 SAAADI come from the germline V gene. V lost 5 bases to trimming and J lost 2 bases, with 18 bases between them. This CDR3 comprises 16 residues. CDR3 in DNA: TGCGCCAGCAGTTCGACACGCAGGGGGGGTCAAGAGACCCAGTACTTC. This codes for CASSSTRRGGQETQYF.

About this clone: Other DNA sequences in this sample translate to the same CDR3. This sequence joins TRBV30 and TRBJ1-1; D unresolved. Germline V gene sequence: CDR1 GTSNPN, CDR2 SVGIG (reference sequence). Trimming cost V 1 base and J 2 bases, with 5 bases left between them. CDR3 length equals 12 residues. DNA for the CDR3: TGTGCCTGGAGTGCCGGTAACACTGAAGCTTTCTTT. Residues: CAWSAGNTEAFF.

The chain carries TRBV12-2 and TRBJ2-2; TRBD2 reflects the table's D call only, with no check against the DNA. TRBV12-2 is shown as a pseudogene. This CDR3 is built from 16 residues. The CDR3 coding sequence is TGTGCAAGTCGCTTACCGGACTGTCGAGACACCGGGGAGCTGTTTTTT. Its translation: CASRLPDCRDTGELFF.

This sequence joins TRBV7-2 and TRBJ2-1; D is ambiguous. Germline V gene lookup returns CDR1 SGHTA and CDR2 FQGNSA. V lost 4 bases, J lost 10 bases, and 8 bases lay in between. The length of the CDR3 is 11 residues. This CDR3 reads CASSSGPEQFF. CDR3 DNA sequence: TGTGCCAGCAGCTCGGGCCCCGAGCAGTTCTTC.

The chain carries TRBV2 and TRBJ2-3; the match to TRBD2 covers 9 bases. This CDR3 region has 16 residues. CDR1 and CDR2 from the germline V gene are SNHLY and FYNNEI. The trim removed 6 bases at V and 4 bases at J, leaving 11 bases unmatched. The CDR3 sequence: CASRAPSGRYPDTQYF. The CDR3, as DNA: TGTGCCAGCAGAGCCCCCAGCGGGAGGTATCCAGATACGCAGTATTTT.

The V call is TRBV6-1, the J call TRBJ1-5; D gene ambiguous. The CDR3 has 13 residues. Germline V gene lookup returns CDR1 MNHNS and CDR2 SASEGT. Trimming pared 6 bases from V and 7 bases from J, leaving 13 bases between. CDR3 sequence (DNA): TGTGCCAGCAGGGTAGGTGGGGTGCAGCCCCAGCATTTT. Translation gives CASRVGGVQPQHF.

J is TRBJ2-7 and V is TRBV6-9, with a possible D match to TRBD1 (6 bases). Germline V gene sequence: CDR1 MNHGY, CDR2 SVAAGI. Trimming cost V 5 bases and J 6 bases, with 20 bases left between them. This CDR3 region has 15 residues. This CDR3 reads CASSEGDGQMGEQYF. The CDR3 DNA follows: TGTGCCAGCAGTGAAGGAGACGGACAGATGGGCGAGCAGTACTTC.

This clone appeared a single time. This sequence joins TRBV28 and TRBJ2-2; D gene uncertain. The germline gives CDR1 MDHEN, CDR2 SYDVKM. The CDR3 consists of 15 residues. V dropped 6 bases and J dropped 10 bases, with 21 bases sitting between them. The chain's CDR3 is CASSITGLAGPELFF. The CDR3 DNA sequence: TGTGCCAGCAGCATTACGGGCCTTGCCGGCCCGGAGCTGTTTTTT.

The chain carries TRBV28 and TRBJ2-5; D might be TRBD1 or TRBD2, each matching 6 bases. The CDR3 has 16 amino acids. CDR1 and CDR2 (germline): MDHEN, SYDVKM. V was trimmed by 5 bases and J by 1 base, leaving 17 bases between them. This chain's CDR3 is CASSLGGRGVQETQYF. CDR3 in DNA: TGTGCCAGCAGTCTGGGGGGCAGGGGAGTCCAAGAGACCCAGTACTTC. The full variable domain, rest sourced from reference TRBV28 and TRBJ2-5, is DVKVTQSSRYLVKRTGEKVFLECVQDMDHENMFWYRQDPGLGLRLIYFSYDVKMKEKGDIPEGYSVSREKKERFSLILESASTNQTSMYLCASSLGGRGVQETQYFGPGTRLLVL.

This chain links TRBV5-4 with TRBJ2-3, with 8 bases aligning to TRBD2. The CDR3 has 15 amino acids. Germline CDR1 SGHNT, CDR2 YYREEE (reference sequence). V was clipped by 5 bases and J by 6 bases; unmatched bases: 11. CDR3 DNA sequence: TGTGCCAGCAGACGCGGGGGGACCTTCTACGATACGCAGTATTTT. Protein: CASRRGGTFYDTQYF.

A few counts support this clone. V gene TRBV19 combines with J gene TRBJ2-1, with D tentatively TRBD1 (6 bases). CDR1 is LNHDA and CDR2 is SQIVND in the germline V gene (reference sequence). Between the trimmed V and J ends, which lost 5 bases and 4 bases, there was a span of 12 bases. This CDR3 contains 14 residues. CDR3 nucleotide sequence: TGTGCCAGTAGTCCAAGGACAGCGTACAATGAGCAGTTCTTC. This sequence encodes CASSPRTAYNEQFF. Supplemented by reference TRBV19 and TRBJ2-1, the full variable domain reads DGGITQSPKYLFRKEGQNVTLSCEQNLNHDAMYWYRQDPGQGLRLIYYSQIVNDFQKGDIAEGYSVSREKKESFPLTVTSAQKNPTAFYLCASSPRTAYNEQFFGPGTRLTVL.